The clone carrying this T cell receptor (beta chain) has more than one count but fewer than ten. Its antigen is not known. This entry is derived from a study of response to subunit inactivated influenza vaccine. Study-wide points: Authors suggested that a seasonal influenza vaccination recruits few new T cells each time.

TCRdb re-called the RT-PCR reads with MiXCR, one entry per CDR3 protein. The data hold hundreds of thousands of distinct CDR3 sequences, with about 15% observed a single time. CDR1 is SGHTS, CDR2 YDEGEE, per germline. This CDR3 contains 12 residues. Trimming pared 3 bases from V and 9 bases from J, leaving 10 bases between. Sequencing used CD4+ T cells sorted from PBMCs, obtained less than 30 months after vaccination. The receptor was derived from a man aged 45 to 70 who received an inactivated influenza vaccine. This chain uses TRBV5-8 with TRBJ1-3; D is unresolved. CDR3 nucleotide sequence: TGTGCCAGCAGCTCATCACGCCTCACCATATATTTT. It specifies CASSSSRLTIYF. The entire variable domain, with the rest obtained from reference TRBV5-8 and TRBJ1-3, is as follows: EAGVTQSPTHLIKTRGQQATLRCSPISGHTSVYWYQQALGLGLQFLLWYDEGEERNRGNFPPRFSGRQFPNYSSELNVNALELEDSALYLCASSSSRLTIYFGEGSWLTVV.